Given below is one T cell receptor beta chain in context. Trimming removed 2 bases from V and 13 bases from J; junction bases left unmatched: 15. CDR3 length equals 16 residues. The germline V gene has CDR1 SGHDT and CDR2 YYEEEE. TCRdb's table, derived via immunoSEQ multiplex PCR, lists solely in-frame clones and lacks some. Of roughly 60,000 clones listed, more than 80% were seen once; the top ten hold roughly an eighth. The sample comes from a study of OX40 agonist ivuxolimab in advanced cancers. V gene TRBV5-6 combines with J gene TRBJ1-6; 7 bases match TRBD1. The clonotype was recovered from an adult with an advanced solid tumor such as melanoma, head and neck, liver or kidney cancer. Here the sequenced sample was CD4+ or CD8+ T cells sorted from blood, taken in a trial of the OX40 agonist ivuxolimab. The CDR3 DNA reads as TGTGCCAGCAGCTTAGGTTTAGGGGGCGCATTCTCGCCCCTCCACTTT. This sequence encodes CASSLGLGGAFSPLHF. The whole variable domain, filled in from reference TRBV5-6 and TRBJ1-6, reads DAGVTQSPTHLIKTRGQQVTLRCSPKSGHDTVSWYQQALGQGPQFIFQYYEEEERQRGNFPDRFSGHQFPNYSSELNVNALLLGDSALYLCASSLGLGGAFSPLHFGNGTRLTVT.